This is a list of T cell receptor beta chains from one sample in a study of T cells in Graves' hyperthyroidism and ophthalmopathy. A single record per CDR3 protein comes from TCRdb applying MiXCR to the multiplex PCR reads. The sample includes about 610,000 distinct CDR3 sequences, around 15% seen only once; the top ten take roughly 4.5%. Source material: blood. The receptors come from a woman aged 40 to 50 with Graves' ophthalmopathy. Both conserved end residues are part of each CDR3. Each record gives: V gene, J gene, D gene, CDR3 protein. The D gene is left open where the match is weak.

v_call: TRBV20-1
j_call: TRBJ2-7
d_call: TRBD2
cdr3_aa: CSAHRLAGGYEQYF

v_call: TRBV11-2
j_call: TRBJ1-6
d_call: -
cdr3_aa: CASSRTAANSPLHF

v_call: TRBV19
j_call: TRBJ1-1
d_call: -
cdr3_aa: CATDRLYTEAFF

v_call: TRBV27
j_call: TRBJ1-3
d_call: -
cdr3_aa: CATRTITGNTIYF

v_call: TRBV12-3/TRBV12-4
j_call: TRBJ2-7
d_call: -
cdr3_aa: CASSLGHGRDEQYF

v_call: TRBV2
j_call: TRBJ2-7
d_call: TRBD2
cdr3_aa: CASKGTSGTRQYF

v_call: TRBV6-1
j_call: TRBJ1-5
d_call: -
cdr3_aa: CASSEVQGNQPQHF

v_call: TRBV6-2/TRBV6-3
j_call: TRBJ2-7
d_call: TRBD2
cdr3_aa: CASSYSAGSSGPQFYEQYF

v_call: TRBV12-3/TRBV12-4
j_call: TRBJ2-5
d_call: TRBD1
cdr3_aa: CASSPRTGVLETQYF

v_call: TRBV2
j_call: TRBJ2-7
d_call: TRBD1
cdr3_aa: CASSRDRVLSRPYEQYF

v_call: TRBV6-5
j_call: TRBJ2-7
d_call: -
cdr3_aa: CASSSNGAYEQYF

v_call: TRBV12-5
j_call: TRBJ2-5
d_call: -
cdr3_aa: CASGLGGGETQYF

v_call: TRBV12-3/TRBV12-4
j_call: TRBJ2-7
d_call: -
cdr3_aa: CASSPRRSSYEQYF

v_call: TRBV6-2/TRBV6-3
j_call: TRBJ1-2
d_call: -
cdr3_aa: CASSELQPPGYTF

v_call: TRBV15
j_call: TRBJ2-2
d_call: TRBD2
cdr3_aa: CATSRVPRTSGTTNTGELFF

v_call: TRBV27
j_call: TRBJ2-7
d_call: TRBD1
cdr3_aa: CASSRVGGTGFLYEQYF

v_call: TRBV29-1
j_call: TRBJ2-7
d_call: TRBD1
cdr3_aa: CSVAGTAEQYF

v_call: TRBV6-5
j_call: TRBJ2-7
d_call: -
cdr3_aa: CASSSSSRGDWVREQYF

v_call: TRBV6-2/TRBV6-3
j_call: TRBJ2-4
d_call: -
cdr3_aa: CASSPGTEPKNIQYF

v_call: TRBV14
j_call: TRBJ1-2
d_call: -
cdr3_aa: CASTLLNGVGYTF

v_call: TRBV12-3/TRBV12-4
j_call: TRBJ1-5
d_call: TRBD1
cdr3_aa: CASRRGTGYQPQHF

v_call: TRBV5-1
j_call: TRBJ2-5
d_call: TRBD2
cdr3_aa: CASSLARLAGQETQYF

v_call: TRBV6-1
j_call: TRBJ2-7
d_call: -
cdr3_aa: CASSELRASYEQYF

v_call: TRBV6-5
j_call: TRBJ2-4
d_call: TRBD1
cdr3_aa: CASSYLQGANIQYF

v_call: TRBV10-3
j_call: TRBJ1-2
d_call: TRBD1
cdr3_aa: CAISETGGKRVYGYTF

v_call: TRBV10-3
j_call: TRBJ2-7
d_call: TRBD1
cdr3_aa: CAISTGQGTDEQYF

v_call: TRBV12-3/TRBV12-4
j_call: TRBJ1-5
d_call: -
cdr3_aa: CASSRNSFNQPQHF

v_call: TRBV10-3
j_call: TRBJ2-5
d_call: -
cdr3_aa: CAISESTRETQYF

v_call: TRBV19
j_call: TRBJ2-1
d_call: TRBD2
cdr3_aa: CASSMGLAGGNEQFF

v_call: TRBV27
j_call: TRBJ2-5
d_call: TRBD2
cdr3_aa: CASSLSSGRGETQYF

v_call: TRBV28
j_call: TRBJ2-7
d_call: TRBD1
cdr3_aa: CASSFLSGGEVYEQYF

v_call: TRBV11-1
j_call: TRBJ2-5
d_call: TRBD1
cdr3_aa: CASSSAPGQGTETQYF

v_call: TRBV27
j_call: TRBJ2-2
d_call: TRBD1
cdr3_aa: CASSKRTGGNTGELFF

v_call: TRBV7-2
j_call: TRBJ2-7
d_call: -
cdr3_aa: CASSFDREGSYEQYF

v_call: TRBV28
j_call: TRBJ2-7
d_call: TRBD2
cdr3_aa: CASRGLAMEQYF

v_call: TRBV11-3
j_call: TRBJ2-7
d_call: -
cdr3_aa: CASSLENTAYEQYF

v_call: TRBV28
j_call: TRBJ2-5
d_call: TRBD1
cdr3_aa: CATQGVVETQYF

v_call: TRBV9
j_call: TRBJ1-2
d_call: -
cdr3_aa: CASSVERGEYGYTF

v_call: TRBV30
j_call: TRBJ1-1
d_call: -
cdr3_aa: CAWSVESGPTF

v_call: TRBV28
j_call: TRBJ1-2
d_call: TRBD1
cdr3_aa: CASSSIRDRHGYTF

v_call: TRBV15
j_call: TRBJ2-5
d_call: TRBD1
cdr3_aa: CATSPDRGRETQYF

v_call: TRBV7-3
j_call: TRBJ1-2
d_call: -
cdr3_aa: CASGDGSPPGYTF

v_call: TRBV5-1
j_call: TRBJ2-2
d_call: -
cdr3_aa: CASSLASPGHSRTGELFF

v_call: TRBV7-2
j_call: TRBJ2-7
d_call: TRBD1
cdr3_aa: CASSPQGDSAYEQYF

v_call: TRBV20-1
j_call: TRBJ1-1
d_call: TRBD1
cdr3_aa: CSQGGTATTEAFF

v_call: TRBV2
j_call: TRBJ1-1
d_call: TRBD1
cdr3_aa: CASTNQGASSEAFF

v_call: TRBV28
j_call: TRBJ1-2
d_call: TRBD1
cdr3_aa: CASSTTTLTGIYGYTF

v_call: TRBV7-8
j_call: TRBJ2-7
d_call: -
cdr3_aa: CASSLWVEGSYEQYF

v_call: TRBV12-3/TRBV12-4
j_call: TRBJ2-1
d_call: TRBD2
cdr3_aa: CASTPIAGGGYNEQFF

v_call: TRBV30
j_call: TRBJ1-1
d_call: -
cdr3_aa: CAWTGDVWTEAFF

v_call: TRBV5-1
j_call: TRBJ1-2
d_call: -
cdr3_aa: CASSPGGTSNYGYTF

v_call: TRBV6-2/TRBV6-3
j_call: TRBJ2-7
d_call: -
cdr3_aa: CASSYGDRRTHYEQYF

v_call: TRBV6-2/TRBV6-3
j_call: TRBJ2-6
d_call: TRBD2
cdr3_aa: CATGRAGANVLTF

v_call: TRBV28
j_call: TRBJ1-2
d_call: TRBD1
cdr3_aa: CASSYTGGVWGYTF

v_call: TRBV4-2
j_call: TRBJ2-5
d_call: TRBD2
cdr3_aa: CASSQRERETQYF

v_call: TRBV12-3/TRBV12-4
j_call: TRBJ2-5
d_call: -
cdr3_aa: CASSLGTGGGETQYF

v_call: TRBV7-8
j_call: TRBJ1-2
d_call: -
cdr3_aa: CASSLVGAAARGYTF

v_call: TRBV12-3/TRBV12-4
j_call: TRBJ2-7
d_call: -
cdr3_aa: CASSSGWGPTYEQYF

v_call: TRBV12-3/TRBV12-4
j_call: TRBJ1-1
d_call: TRBD1
cdr3_aa: CASSSTGGQNTEAFF